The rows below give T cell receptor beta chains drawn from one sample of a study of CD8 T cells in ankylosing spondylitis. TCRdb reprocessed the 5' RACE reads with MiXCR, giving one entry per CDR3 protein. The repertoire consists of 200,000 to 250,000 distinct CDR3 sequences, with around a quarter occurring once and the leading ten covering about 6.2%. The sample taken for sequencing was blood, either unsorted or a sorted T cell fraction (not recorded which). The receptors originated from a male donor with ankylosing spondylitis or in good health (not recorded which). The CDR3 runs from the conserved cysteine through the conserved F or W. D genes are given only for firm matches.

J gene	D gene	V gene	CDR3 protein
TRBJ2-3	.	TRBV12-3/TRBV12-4	CASSLCASTAYFTDTQYF
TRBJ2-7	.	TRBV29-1	CSVERRGRGLYEQYF
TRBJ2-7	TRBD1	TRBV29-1	CSVDRGRSGEQYF
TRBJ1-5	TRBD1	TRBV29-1	CSVGAGGGNQPQHF
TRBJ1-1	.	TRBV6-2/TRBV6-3	CASSYSRGKMNTEAFF
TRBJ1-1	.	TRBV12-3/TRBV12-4	CASSFQGRTEAFF
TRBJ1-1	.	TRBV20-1	CSATPGTTEAFF
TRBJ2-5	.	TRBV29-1	CNPGSQETQYF
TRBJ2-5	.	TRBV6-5	CASSDSRETQYF
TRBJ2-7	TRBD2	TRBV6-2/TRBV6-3	CASRRLASEQYF
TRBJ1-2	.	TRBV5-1	CASSLESGAYGYTF
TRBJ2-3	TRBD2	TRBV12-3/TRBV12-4	CASRIGLAGVGEDTQYF
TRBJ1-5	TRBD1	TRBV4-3	CASSQGTGGPQPQHF
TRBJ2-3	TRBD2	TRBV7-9	CASSFGLAVSTDTQYF
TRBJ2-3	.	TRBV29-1	CSVGTDTQYF
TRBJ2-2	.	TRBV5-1	CASSPDGFTGELFF
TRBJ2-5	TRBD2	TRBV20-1	CSARHMKGTSGSQETQYF
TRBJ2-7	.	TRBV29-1	CSVGGTSSYEQYF
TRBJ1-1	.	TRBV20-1	CSANRGAGTEAFF
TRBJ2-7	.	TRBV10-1	CASSATGSYEQYF
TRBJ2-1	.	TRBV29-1	CSGRVAGLSYNEQFF
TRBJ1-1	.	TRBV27	CASKYNRGNTEAFF
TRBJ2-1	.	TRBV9	CASSVAQGVYNEQFF
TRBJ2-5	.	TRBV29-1	CSVEPQETQYF
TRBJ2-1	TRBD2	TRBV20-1	CSAPPAGGRAGEQFF
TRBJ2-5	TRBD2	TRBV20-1	CSALAGPQETQYF
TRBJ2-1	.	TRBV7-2	CASSWARAANNEQFF
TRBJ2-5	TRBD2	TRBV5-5	CASSLERLAGFEETQYF
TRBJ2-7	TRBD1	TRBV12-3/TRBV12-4	CASRGTGGPYEQYF
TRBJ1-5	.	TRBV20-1	CSATDSSNQPQHF
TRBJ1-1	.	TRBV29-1	CSVVRARPGDTEAFF
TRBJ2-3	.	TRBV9	CASSAQGLSTDTQYF
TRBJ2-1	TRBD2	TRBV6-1	CASSTSGSFSLGNEQFF
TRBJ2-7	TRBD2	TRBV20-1	CSARDGGRADYEQYF
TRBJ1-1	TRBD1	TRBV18	CASSLRPGAGGTEAFF
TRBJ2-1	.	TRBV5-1	CASHLRTYNEQFF
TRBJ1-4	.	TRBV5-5	CASSFYGGKLFF
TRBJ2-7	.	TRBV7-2	CASSLRATYEQYF
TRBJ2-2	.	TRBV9	CASSVGGHLTGELFF
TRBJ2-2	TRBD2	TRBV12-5	CASGLALLAGVGSGELFF
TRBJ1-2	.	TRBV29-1	CSVEERTSPWGYTF
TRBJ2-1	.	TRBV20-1	CSVSDRSGLHEQFF
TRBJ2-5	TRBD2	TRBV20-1	CSAHKRGTTQETQYF
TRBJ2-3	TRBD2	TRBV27	CASSPPWGGADTQYF
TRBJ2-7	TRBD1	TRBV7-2	CASSRQGSTYEQYF
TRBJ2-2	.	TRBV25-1	CASSKENRVTGELFF
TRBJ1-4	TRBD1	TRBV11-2	CASSSTPYPGQGSTNEKLFF
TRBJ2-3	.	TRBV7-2	CASSLSADTQYF
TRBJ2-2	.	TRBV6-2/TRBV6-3	CASSYPTAGELFF
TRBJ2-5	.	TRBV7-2	CASSLGWGLETQYF
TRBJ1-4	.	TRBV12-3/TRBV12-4	CASSLRGGRLGEKLFF